Listed below are T cell receptor beta chains from one sample, sequenced in a study of vaccination effects on CD4 cells after COVID-19. These receptors lack a known antigen. Libraries were prepared by immunoSEQ multiplex PCR; TCRdb keeps only in-frame clonotypes and omits some of them. This table has roughly 60,000 clones, 55% to 75% appearing once. Sequenced material: CD4+ T cells from PBMCs cultured with SARS-CoV-2 spike peptides, taken before COVID-19 vaccination. These receptors were taken from a human donor who received a COVID-19 vaccine. The CDR3 runs from the conserved cysteine through the conserved F or W. A D gene is named only where the DNA matches it firmly. Clone sizes are given selectively: once, few, many, or a class where the clone is expanded.

D: TRBD1
J: TRBJ2-7
V: TRBV28
size: .
DNA: TGTGCCAGCAGTTTAATGGGACAGGGGAACTACGAGCAGTACTTC
CDR3: CASSLMGQGNYEQYF

D: .
J: TRBJ2-3
V: TRBV4-2
size: .
DNA: TGTGCCAGCAGCCAAGACTCCGGGGATGATACGCAGTATTTT
CDR3: CASSQDSGDDTQYF

D: .
J: TRBJ2-1
V: TRBV7-6
size: .
DNA: TGTGCCAGCAGCTTAGTCGGCAATGAGCAGTTCTTC
CDR3: CASSLVGNEQFF

D: .
J: TRBJ2-7
V: TRBV10-3
size: .
DNA: TGTGCCATCAGCACAGGGAGCTACGAGCAGTACTTC
CDR3: CAISTGSYEQYF

D: TRBD2
J: TRBJ2-5
V: TRBV29-1
size: .
DNA: TGCAGCATTCTAGTGGGGGGGGAGACCCAGTACTTC
CDR3: CSILVGGETQYF

D: .
J: TRBJ2-7
V: TRBV14
size: once
DNA: TGTGCCAGCAGCCGAGGGACATTCCAAGGCGAGCAGTACTTC
CDR3: CASSRGTFQGEQYF

D: .
J: TRBJ2-7
V: TRBV5-1
size: few
DNA: TGCGCCAGCAGCTTGGGGCAGCGGTCCTACGAGCAGTACTTC
CDR3: CASSLGQRSYEQYF

D: .
J: TRBJ2-7
V: TRBV27
size: .
DNA: TGTGCCAGCAGTTTATCGTGGGGGGCAGACAGTTCCGAGCAGTACTTC
CDR3: CASSLSWGADSSEQYF

D: .
J: TRBJ2-1
V: TRBV5-6
size: .
DNA: TGTGCCAGCACCTTTCGAAATGAGCAGTTCTTC
CDR3: CASTFRNEQFF

D: TRBD1
J: TRBJ2-1
V: TRBV3-1/TRBV3-2
size: .
DNA: TGTGCCAGCAGCCCGGACAGGGGCCTCTACAATGAGCAGTTCTTC
CDR3: CASSPDRGLYNEQFF

D: .
J: TRBJ2-7
V: TRBV9
size: once
DNA: TGTGCCAGCAGCGTAGAAGCAGAGCCTTACGAGCAGTACTTC
CDR3: CASSVEAEPYEQYF

D: TRBD1
J: TRBJ1-4
V: TRBV5-6
size: .
DNA: TGTGCCAGCAGGGAAACAGGGGCGTCTAATGAAAAACTGTTTTTT
CDR3: CASRETGASNEKLFF

D: .
J: TRBJ1-1
V: TRBV11-2
size: .
DNA: TGTGCCAGCAGCCTTCAGGAGCTGAACACTGAAGCTTTCTTT
CDR3: CASSLQELNTEAFF

D: TRBD1
J: TRBJ1-2
V: TRBV4-1
size: few
DNA: TGCGCCAGCAGCCAGGTCGTTCGGACAGGGGGCGCCTATGGCTACACCTTC
CDR3: CASSQVVRTGGAYGYTF

D: .
J: TRBJ1-4
V: TRBV5-4
size: .
DNA: TGTGCCAGCAGCTTGTCTGTGCAACCGGAAGAAAAACTGTTTTTT
CDR3: CASSLSVQPEEKLFF

D: .
J: TRBJ1-1
V: TRBV7-3
size: .
DNA: TGTGCCAGCAGCCCAACGGGGGGGGCGGGATACAACACTGAAGCTTTCTTT
CDR3: CASSPTGGAGYNTEAFF

D: .
J: TRBJ2-7
V: TRBV20-1
size: .
DNA: TGCAGTGCTAGTGGGTTGGGGCGGCAGTACTTC
CDR3: CSASGLGRQYF

D: .
J: TRBJ1-4
V: TRBV29-1
size: once
DNA: TGCAGTGGCAAACGGGGGGGGACTAATGAAAAACTGTTTTTT
CDR3: CSGKRGGTNEKLFF

D: .
J: TRBJ1-2
V: TRBV7-8
size: few
DNA: TGTGCCAGCAGCCTAAGTCGGCATTCTAACTATGGCTACACCTTC
CDR3: CASSLSRHSNYGYTF

D: TRBD1
J: TRBJ1-5
V: TRBV6-5
size: few
DNA: TGTGCCAGCAGTCCCGAGGACAGGGATGTTCAGCCCCAGCATTTT
CDR3: CASSPEDRDVQPQHF

D: TRBD1
J: TRBJ2-7
V: TRBV9
size: .
DNA: TGTGCCAGCAGCGTAGCCCCGACAGGGGAGGAGTACTTC
CDR3: CASSVAPTGEEYF

D: TRBD1
J: TRBJ1-1
V: TRBV3-1/TRBV3-2
size: .
DNA: TGTGCCAGCAGCCAGGACAGGGTGAACACTGAAGCTTTCTTT
CDR3: CASSQDRVNTEAFF

D: .
J: TRBJ1-2
V: TRBV19
size: .
DNA: TGTGCCAGTAAGACGGGGAACTATGGCTACACCTTC
CDR3: CASKTGNYGYTF

D: TRBD1
J: TRBJ2-1
V: TRBV5-4
size: .
DNA: TGTGCCAGCAGCTTGACAGGGGACAATGAGCAGTTCTTC
CDR3: CASSLTGDNEQFF

D: TRBD1
J: TRBJ1-2
V: TRBV5-1
size: .
DNA: TGCGCCAGCAGCTTAAGGGTTTCCGGGACAGGGTCTGGCTACACCTTC
CDR3: CASSLRVSGTGSGYTF

D: .
J: TRBJ1-4
V: TRBV25-1
size: .
DNA: TGTGCCAGCAGTGAATATAGTGGGCACAGTAATGAAAAACTGTTTTTT
CDR3: CASSEYSGHSNEKLFF

D: .
J: TRBJ1-2
V: TRBV18
size: few
DNA: TGTGCCAGCTCACCCGACAGATCCTATGGCTACACCTTC
CDR3: CASSPDRSYGYTF

D: .
J: TRBJ1-2
V: TRBV5-1
size: few
DNA: TGCGCCAGCAGCTTGGAAGGGGGGGTTAGCTATGGCTACACCTTC
CDR3: CASSLEGGVSYGYTF

D: TRBD1
J: TRBJ1-1
V: TRBV13
size: .
DNA: TGTGCCAGCAGCCGGAGACAGGGGGCCCCTGAAGCTTTCTTT
CDR3: CASSRRQGAPEAFF

D: TRBD2
J: TRBJ2-2
V: TRBV29-1
size: .
DNA: TGCAGCGTCCACTTTAGACTAGCCCCCGGGGAGCTGTTTTTT
CDR3: CSVHFRLAPGELFF

D: .
J: TRBJ1-1
V: TRBV10-3
size: .
DNA: TGTGCCATCAGGTCCCAGCCAGGTATTATGAACACTGAAGCTTTCTTT
CDR3: CAIRSQPGIMNTEAFF

D: .
J: TRBJ1-5
V: TRBV19
size: .
DNA: TGTGCCAGTAGTATAACAGGGAGCAATCAGCCCCAGCATTTT
CDR3: CASSITGSNQPQHF

D: TRBD1
J: TRBJ2-1
V: TRBV5-1
size: .
DNA: TGCGCCAGCAGCACGAAGGGACAGGCTTACAATGAGCAGTTCTTC
CDR3: CASSTKGQAYNEQFF

D: TRBD1
J: TRBJ1-2
V: TRBV18
size: .
DNA: TGTGCCAGCTCACCTAACAGGGGGAATGGCTATGGCTACACCTTC
CDR3: CASSPNRGNGYGYTF

D: TRBD2
J: TRBJ2-5
V: TRBV20-1
size: .
DNA: TGCAGTGCTAGTGCAGCGGGGGGATACCAAGAGACCCAGTACTTC
CDR3: CSASAAGGYQETQYF

D: .
J: TRBJ1-4
V: TRBV19
size: .
DNA: TGTGCCAGTAGTATAGCTGGTAAACTGTTTTTT
CDR3: CASSIAGKLFF

D: TRBD1
J: TRBJ1-1
V: TRBV29-1
size: .
DNA: TGCAGCACACGAATGGGGACAGGCTCCACTGAAGCTTTCTTT
CDR3: CSTRMGTGSTEAFF

D: .
J: TRBJ2-1
V: TRBV5-1
size: .
DNA: TGCGCCAGCAGCGAAACAAGGGGGAGGAATGAGCAGTTCTTC
CDR3: CASSETRGRNEQFF

D: .
J: TRBJ1-3
V: TRBV6-5
size: .
DNA: TGTGCCAGCCGATTAGCAAGCGGAAACACCATATATTTT
CDR3: CASRLASGNTIYF

D: .
J: TRBJ2-1
V: TRBV3-1/TRBV3-2
size: .
DNA: TGTGCCAGCAGCCCCTTCGGGGGCAGTTACAATGAGCAGTTCTTC
CDR3: CASSPFGGSYNEQFF

D: TRBD1
J: TRBJ2-2
V: TRBV7-9
size: .
DNA: TGTGCTGGGACAGTTACCGGGGAGCTGTTTTTT
CDR3: CAGTVTGELFF